Listed here are 25 T cell receptor beta chains from one sample, sequenced in a study of preoperative IRX-2 immunotherapy in early breast cancer. As to treatment: preoperative locoregional IRX-2 cytokine immunotherapy. Using immunoSEQ multiplex PCR, the repertoire was profiled, and TCRdb retains in-frame clones only, with some absent. The data contain 75,000 to 100,000 clones, roughly 85% of them seen just once; the ten biggest clones take up around 2%. The source was tumor tissue, collected after IRX-2 immunotherapy. The receptors shown here come from a human donor with breast cancer.

The V gene is TRBV11-3, the J gene TRBJ1-2; possibly TRBD1 for D (6 bases). Germline V gene data show CDR1 as SGHNT and CDR2 as YENEEA. The CDR3 is made up of 14 amino acids. The V gene lost 3 bases and the J gene lost 5 bases, with 13 bases spanning the gap. The CDR3 nucleotides read TGTGCCAGCAGCTTGTCACAGGGTCAGTATGGCTACACCTTC. Amino acid sequence: CASSLSQGQYGYTF.

The chain combines TRBV6-8 with TRBJ2-1, with D possibly called TRBD1 or TRBD2 (5 bases each). CDR1 and CDR2 (germline): MNHGY, SAAAGT. V was shortened by 4 bases and J by 8 bases, with 15 bases between the two germline ends. The CDR3 is made up of 14 amino acids. This chain's CDR3 is CASSSGTRWDEQFF. The CDR3 DNA follows: TGTGCCAGCAGTTCTGGGACCCGTTGGGATGAGCAGTTCTTC.

This sequence joins TRBV28 and TRBJ1-1; D is possibly TRBD1 (5 bases). The CDR3 contains 15 residues. With 4 bases removed from V and 4 bases from J, the gap between germline ends came to 16 bases. Germline V CDR1 and CDR2: MDHEN, SYDVKM. CDR3 region: CASSSPFVGGTEAFF. CDR3 nucleotides: TGTGCCAGCAGTTCCCCCTTTGTGGGGGGCACTGAAGCTTTCTTT.

V usage is TRBV10-2 and J usage is TRBJ2-4; 9 bases fit TRBD1. V lost 7 bases to trimming and J lost 12 bases; unmatched junction nucleotides: 10. CDR3 length equals 13 residues. Per germline, CDR1 WSHSY and CDR2 SAAADI. This CDR3 is CASNSGRDRAQYF. The CDR3 DNA reads as TGCGCCAGCAACAGTGGGAGGGACAGGGCTCAGTACTTC.

The chain uses TRBV14 and TRBJ1-6; no reliable D call. Germline lookup yields CDR1 SGHDN and CDR2 FVKESK. The CDR3 consists of 15 residues. The V end lost 4 bases, the J end lost 10 bases, and 17 bases lay between the germline ends. CDR3 sequence (DNA): TGTGCCAGCAGCCGGGAGGCCGGGGTAGGCTCACCCCTCCACTTT. It specifies CASSREAGVGSPLHF.

The chain recombines TRBV19 with TRBJ2-3; D possibly corresponds to TRBD1 (5 bases). CDR1 and CDR2 from the germline V gene are LNHDA and SQIVND (reference sequence). Trimming took off 5 bases at V and 2 bases at J, with 11 bases between the two ends. The CDR3 runs to 14 residues. The CDR3 spells CASSARGATDTQYF. DNA for the CDR3: TGTGCCAGTAGTGCCCGTGGGGCCACAGATACGCAGTATTTT.

The chain couples TRBV30 to TRBJ1-4, with a weak D call TRBD1 (5 bases). CDR1 and CDR2 (germline): GTSNPN, SVGIG (reference sequence). CDR3 size: 13 residues. Trimming cost V 4 bases and J 7 bases, with 13 bases left between them. CDR3 nucleotide sequence: TGTGCCTGGAATCTTCCCGGGGGTGAAAAACTGTTTTTT. Its translation: CAWNLPGGEKLFF.

Only one count was recorded for this clone. The chain couples TRBV5-1 to TRBJ2-7; 9 nucleotides agree with TRBD1. Trimming at V came to 0 bases and at J to 5 bases, leaving 6 bases not matched to a gene. The CDR3 loop spans 15 amino acids. Germline loops: CDR1 SGHRS, CDR2 YFSETQ. The chain's CDR3 is CASSLARTGADEQYF. The CDR3, as DNA: TGCGCCAGCAGCTTGGCCAGGACAGGGGCCGACGAGCAGTACTTC.

This clone has a handful of counts. The chain combines TRBV22-1 with TRBJ2-2; the table's D call TRBD2 went unverified against the DNA. TRBV22-1 is classified as a pseudogene. This CDR3 is built from 16 residues. In nucleotides, the CDR3 is TGTGCCAGCAGTCCTCGGACTAGCGGGAGCACCGGGGAGCTGTTTTTT. Translation: CASSPRTSGSTGELFF.

The rearrangement uses TRBV19 and TRBJ1-3; D is ambiguous. Germline-derived CDR1 and CDR2 are LNHDA and SQIVND (reference sequence). This CDR3 is built from 11 residues. V lost 9 bases and J lost 2, with 5 bases in between. CDR3 sequence: CASETGNTIYF. The CDR3 DNA reads TGTGCCAGCGAGACTGGAAACACCATATATTTT. The variable domain in full, with the rest retrieved from reference TRBV19 and TRBJ1-3, is DGGITQSPKYLFRKEGQNVTLSCEQNLNHDAMYWYRQDPGQGLRLIYYSQIVNDFQKGDIAEGYSVSREKKESFPLTVTSAQKNPTAFYLCASETGNTIYFGEGSWLTVV.

The chain combines TRBV29-1 with TRBJ1-2; no definite D call. The CDR3 runs 13 residues. Germline V gene data show CDR1 as SQVTM and CDR2 as ANQGSEA. V was clipped by 7 bases and J by 0 bases, with 12 bases between them. CDR3: CSALLGANYGYTF. The CDR3 nucleotides read TGCAGCGCTCTCCTTGGGGCTAACTATGGCTACACCTTC.

This clone has a single count. CDR3 nucleotide sequence: TGTGCCAGCCGTTTTGAGGGGAATACTGAAGCTTTCTTT. Its translation: CASRFEGNTEAFF. The chain links TRBV19 to TRBJ1-1; a possible D gene is TRBD1 (5 bases). The V and J ends lost 9 bases and 5 bases respectively, with 16 bases between them. There are 13 residues in the CDR3. CDR1 and CDR2 (germline): LNHDA, SQIVND (reference sequence).

This chain connects TRBV5-1 to TRBJ2-1, with D maybe TRBD2 (6 bases). This CDR3 spans 15 amino acids. Trimming left V 0 bases short and J 9 bases short, with 16 bases between. The germline V gene encodes CDR1 SGHRS and CDR2 YFSETQ. CDR3 coding DNA: TGCGCCAGCAGCTTGGTTTCTGCGGGGCAAAGTGAGCAGTTCTTC. It codes for CASSLVSAGQSEQFF. The whole variable domain, remainder taken from reference TRBV5-1 and TRBJ2-1, is KAGVTQTPRYLIKTRGQQVTLSCSPISGHRSVSWYQQTPGQGLQFLFEYFSETQRNKGNFPGRFSGRQFSNSRSEMNVSTLELGDSALYLCASSLVSAGQSEQFFGPGTRLTVL.

This chain joins TRBV6-8 and TRBJ1-6; TRBD1 agrees at 9 bases. This CDR3 has 13 amino acids. Germline CDR1 MNHGY, CDR2 SAAAGT. V lost 8 bases, J lost 10 bases, and 6 bases stayed unmatched. CDR3 in DNA: TGTGCCAGCGCCCCGGGACAGGGCTCACCCCTCCACTTT. This codes for CASAPGQGSPLHF.

With respect to this clone: The junction shows a germline mismatch at one end, possibly a read error. V gene TRBV15 combines with J gene TRBJ1-3, with D possibly being TRBD1 (5 bases). The CDR3 consists of 16 residues. CDR1 LNHNV and CDR2 YYDKDF come from the germline V gene (reference sequence). The CDR3 loop reads CATSREDKGSGNTIYF. The CDR3 nucleotides are TGTGCCACCAGCCGAGAGGACAAAGGATCAGGAAACACCATATATTTT.

The V and J genes are TRBV29-1 and TRBJ1-2; 7 nucleotides line up with TRBD1. There are 13 residues in the CDR3. Germline V CDR1 and CDR2: SQVTM, ANQGSEA. Unmatched junction bases numbered 9, after V lost 4 bases and J lost 7 bases. CDR3 nucleotide sequence: TGCAGCGTTGCCCGGGACCCAGGGGGTGGCTACACCTTC. Amino acids: CSVARDPGGGYTF.

V usage is TRBV5-1 and J usage is TRBJ1-3, with D unresolved. This CDR3 spans 15 amino acids. Germline V gene sequence: CDR1 SGHRS, CDR2 YFSETQ. The ends were cut back, 1 base at V and 0 bases at J, with 8 bases in the middle. For the CDR3, the DNA is TGCGCCAGCAGCTTGCTCGCCAGCTCTGGAAACACCATATATTTT. Protein product: CASSLLASSGNTIYF.

V gene TRBV11-3 combines with J gene TRBJ2-3, with 15 positions matching TRBD2. CDR1 SGHNT and CDR2 YENEEA come from the germline V gene. This CDR3 has 17 residues. J was trimmed by 6 bases and V by 5 bases; bases with no gene match: 9. The CDR3, as DNA: TGTGCCAGCAGCCCGAGGACTAGCGGGGGGGCAACTGATACGCAGTATTTT. This translates into CASSPRTSGGATDTQYF.

The chain employs TRBV6-8 and TRBJ1-5, with a tentative D call TRBD1 (5 bases). In germline, CDR1 is MNHGY, CDR2 SAAAGT. The CDR3 loop spans 15 amino acids. Trimming took off 4 bases at V and 6 bases at J, with 16 bases between the two ends. The CDR3 here is CASSSEGTVGQPQHF. CDR3 DNA sequence: TGTGCCAGCAGTTCCGAAGGGACGGTAGGTCAGCCCCAGCATTTT.

Worth noting for this clone: At one boundary the junction diverges from the germline segment, which might be a read error. The V call is TRBV5-1, the J call TRBJ2-1, with unresolved D. Germline CDR1 reads SGHRS; CDR2 reads YFSETQ. This CDR3 has 19 residues. The CDR3 protein is CASSLEGESLFYSYNEQFF. The DNA for the CDR3 is TGCGCYAGCAGCTTGGAAGGTGAATCGTTATTTTACTCCTACAATGAGCAGTTCTTC.

The V and J genes are TRBV4-1 and TRBJ1-1; no definite D call. This CDR3 is 13 amino acids long. Germline values: CDR1 MGHRA, CDR2 YSYEKL. V lost 0 bases, J lost 10 bases, and 12 bases lay in between. The CDR3 here is CASSQDVTPRAFF. As DNA, the CDR3 is TGCGCCAGCAGCCAAGATGTGACCCCGCGAGCTTTCTTT.

This chain uses TRBV11-3 with TRBJ1-2; 7 positions match TRBD1. CDR1 is SGHNT, CDR2 YENEEA, per germline. V shed 4 bases and J 6 bases; nucleotides not matched to a gene: 8. There are 14 residues in the CDR3. CDR3 sequence: CASSSEGTDNGYTF. The CDR3 DNA sequence: TGTGCCAGCAGCTCGGAAGGGACAGATAATGGCTACACCTTC.

The genes are TRBV5-1 and TRBJ1-3, with TRBD1 as a possible D gene (5 bases). The CDR3 has 16 amino acids. The V end lost 4 bases, the J end lost 0 bases, and 14 bases lay between the germline ends. Germline V gene data show CDR1 as SGHRS and CDR2 as YFSETQ. The CDR3 spells CASSPRGGSSGNTIYF. The CDR3 nucleotides read TGCGCCAGCAGCCCCCGGGGGGGGAGCTCTGGAAACACCATATATTTT.

This clone is a singleton in its sample. The rearrangement links TRBV2 to TRBJ1-5; TRBD1 might be the D (5 bases). The germline gives CDR1 SNHLY, CDR2 FYNNEI. CDR3 length equals 15 residues. Trimming took 8 bases from V and 1 from J, leaving 15 bases between them. CDR3 in amino acids: CASGAGSLSNQPQHF. CDR3 DNA: TGTGCCAGCGGGGCAGGGTCGTTGAGCAATCAGCCCCAGCATTTT. The full variable domain, in which reference TRBV2 and TRBJ1-5 provide the parts outside the CDR3, is EPEVTQTPSHQVTQMGQEVILRCVPISNHLYFYWYRQILGQKVEFLVSFYNNEISEKSEIFDDQFSVERPDGSNFTLKIRSTKLEDSAMYFCASGAGSLSNQPQHFGDGTRLSIL.

The CDR3 DNA reads as TGTGCCACCAGCAGTTGGTCCCAGTATAGCACAGATACGCAGTATTTT. This sequence encodes CATSSWSQYSTDTQYF. This chain joins TRBV15 and TRBJ2-3; no firm D call. V lost 3 bases to trimming and J lost 0 bases, with 13 bases between them. The CDR3 is 16 residues long. Germline V gene sequence: CDR1 LNHNV, CDR2 YYDKDF (reference sequence).